This entry concerns a single T cell receptor beta chain. The target of this receptor is not known. No clone much larger than this one lies a single base away; base qualities are absent. The data derive from a study of cytomegalovirus exposure and HLA in healthy donors (dated by TCRdb to between 2016 and 2019). For context, the study as a whole: An earlier analysis of some 600 of the donors reported around 280 Gb of sequence data and 95 million to 130 million unique TCR beta sequences obtained from about 180 million T cells. Of the roughly 400 genotyped donors, less than 85% were placed in the genetic ancestry cluster associated with self-reported Caucasian donors. Every repertoire in the discovery cohort had been generated on one and the same sequencing platform. A separate validation cohort of some 130 different subjects was used in addition to the roughly 640-subject first cohort. To study patterns of TCR occurrence, a later analysis re-analyzed previously published TCR beta repertoires from under 750 donors and added high-resolution HLA genotyping. Among a few hundred genotyped donors of the cohort, an average of around 240,000 unique TCR beta nucleotide sequences were sequenced per donor, about a sixth of them non-productive. Alongside the repertoire data, information on donor age, sex, ethnicity and CMV serostatus was compiled. In an earlier analysis of 500 to 650 of the donors, high-throughput TCR beta sequencing was used to judge whether each TCR beta V gene segment behaved as functional or pseudogenic. Using immunosequencing, the study profiled T cell repertoires from 550 to 750 subjects and related those repertoires to cytomegalovirus serostatus. Rather than drawing on any new phenotypic data, the later analysis identified candidate immune exposures from TCR beta sequences and the way those sequences occurred across donors. The study was designed to test whether signatures of past pathogen exposure could be identified by cataloging public T cell receptors. Because of strong linkage in the cohort, roughly 5 DR-DQ haplotypes were treated as single units for association and clustering. Around 300 gigabases of sequencing data and tens of millions of unique TCR sequences were included in an early release covering over 600 HLA-typed donors. The study combined high-throughput TCR immunosequencing, statistical association of individual TCRs with disease status, and machine learning to predict cytomegalovirus infection status. Genome-wide SNP genotypes for about 65% of the 666 donors were used in a later genetic analysis, which treated that subset as a discovery cohort. Typing coverage differed by locus: A, B, C, DRB1 and DQB1 were typed in about 620-640 donors, DQA1 in approximately 520, DPA1 in some 600, and DPB1 in just under 480. Both class I and class II loci were covered by HLA typing, at four-digit resolution. Here is what the overall study found, with its caveats: Because counts were too low, more than 15 rarely observed V segments, including chromosome 9 orphons, were left out of the earlier analysis of about 620 of the donors. In vitro tests confirmed that three of the cytomegalovirus-associated TCR beta chains recognize cytomegalovirus antigens. The classifier was reported to diagnose cytomegalovirus status with high specificity and sensitivity in both the original and validation cohorts. A total of about 180 TCR beta chains were listed by the study as associated with cytomegalovirus. Correlated functional status among segregating V segments might reflect linkage disequilibrium, but an unknown experimental factor could not be ruled out. Most TCR sequences were seen in very few donors, while some public TCRs were found in many individuals. Sequencing depth was assumed to be roughly uniform across donors in the presence/absence analyses, though that assumption may not hold. Immune exposure information for the cohort was limited to CMV serostatus. According to a later analysis, parvovirus B19, influenza, CMV and Epstein-Barr virus appeared linked to several top co-occurrence clusters. In an earlier analysis of around 600 of the donors, most TCR beta V segments appeared in productive rearrangements about 90% or about 30% of the time, broadly matching IMGT annotations. According to a later analysis, TCR association rates differed among HLA loci, with DRB1 alleles showing the most associated TCRs and HLA-C alleles showing the fewest. The cohort was sequenced for TCR beta chains only, and without alpha or paired-chain data the features that could be detected were limited. A later analysis associated 16,951 TCR beta sequences with specific HLA alleles at a false discovery rate of 0.05. In a later genetic analysis, fewer N-insertions in productive TCRs were reported among donors in an Asian-associated ancestry cluster than the approximately 710-donor mean. The 87-base-pair reads could not distinguish some IMGT-functional V segments, including TRBV6-2 and TRBV6-3, so those segments were excluded. A further reported finding was that TCR beta sequences accurately predicted the HLA-A and HLA-B alleles for most subjects in the first cohort. When HLA alleles, especially DR and DQ, strongly co-occurred, TCR associations were difficult to assign to individual alleles. In a later analysis, HLA-associated TCR beta chains were found to be more clonally expanded and to have lower generation probabilities than equally common non-associated chains. V-gene and J-gene trimming of TCR beta chains was associated with a missense DCLRE1C variant in a later genetic analysis, and the association was replicated in an independent cohort. The sequencing pipeline was judged likely to have produced a cluster of highly shared sequence variants as a technical artifact. The authors suggested that the approach could potentially be extended to other disease states and immunological phenotypes. Because HLA typing was unavailable for some donors at each locus, only the typed subset was used in association tests. According to a later analysis, most CMV-associated TCR beta chains appeared to be HLA-restricted, and the HLA associations seemed to be driven largely by CMV exposure.

The CDR3 measures 14 amino acids from cysteine to phenylalanine. Only CDR3 DNA is held: 42 bases, read in frame from base 1. Trimmed from V: 6 bases; trimmed from J: 3 bases; junction bases lacking a gene match: 5. The germline V gene (reference sequence) supplies CDR1 SGHKS and CDR2 YYEKEE. The cohort was made up of 666 healthy bone marrow donors. All cohort members were sampled while nominally healthy, although unrecorded immune exposures were likely present. The donor tested CMV seropositive, placing the donor among the 310 or so seropositive members of the cohort. Each donor provided a peripheral blood sample, and peripheral blood mononuclear cells were used for TCR beta sequencing. The Qiagen DNeasy Blood Extraction Kit was used to extract genomic DNA from the blood cell samples. Preparation of the library involved the immunoSEQ multiplex PCR assay. For the multiplex PCR, a mixture combining 60 forward primers for TCR Vbeta segments and 13 reverse primers for TCR Jbeta segments was used. A multiplex PCR assay on genomic DNA amplified the CDR3 region of rearranged TCR beta genes. On the Illumina HiSeq System, the amplified TCR beta libraries were sequenced as 87-base-pair reads. The original pipeline was this. In a later analysis, tens of millions of unique TCR beta chains were counted across the roughly 700 repertoires, and around 10 million of these chains were shared by at least two donors. Raw reads were error-corrected and collapsed into unique sequences by a nearest-neighbor algorithm in which closely related sequences were merged to remove PCR and sequencing errors. V, D and J gene segments were assigned by aligning CDR3 sequences to IMGT reference sequences. For a sequence to be retained, a match of at least six nucleotides was required to both a V gene segment and a J gene segment. Rearrangements were classified as productive when the CDR3 lacked stop codons and remained in frame with V and J, and all other rearrangements were classified as non-productive. Following IMGT convention, CDR3 was defined as the stretch from the second conserved V-encoded cysteine up to the conserved J-encoded phenylalanine. Sequences without an unambiguous match to a single V gene segment were excluded from the earlier analysis of about 640 of the donors. In an earlier analysis of several hundred of the donors, V segments were called functional above 56.7% productive rearrangements and were called segregating when the between-donor standard deviation exceeded 5%. A statistical classification framework was built to diagnose cytomegalovirus status from the catalog of TCR beta chain sequences. In a later analysis, TCR nucleotide sequences were compared against IMGT/GENE-DB human TR gene sequences so that V and J genes could be assigned. In a later analysis, CDR3 sequences and most-parsimonious VDJ recombination scenarios were assigned using the TCRdist pipeline. In a later analysis, each TCR beta chain was defined by its CDR3 amino acid sequence together with its V-gene family, and reads without a unique V-gene family were excluded. In a later analysis, a few hundred highly shared, low-generation-probability nucleotide sequences were removed to address suspected cross-contamination and a sequencing artifact. In a later analysis, a clonal expansion index was calculated for each public chain from normalized within-repertoire ranks of inferred template counts. Generation probabilities in a later analysis came from a VDJ recombination model fitted to out-of-frame rearrangements, and those results were checked against IGoR. In a later analysis, hypergeometric tests were used to score TCR-TCR, TCR-HLA and TCR-CMV co-occurrence, with a repertoire-size bias correction applied to TCR pairs. In a later analysis, false discovery rates were estimated by permuting HLA or CMV assignments 20 times. In a later analysis, co-occurring TCRs were grouped using DBSCAN, and TCRdist sequence similarity was added for clustering within HLA-allele-positive subsets. Repertoires with fewer than 30,000 or more than 120,000 public chains were left out of co-occurrence clustering, as were four to six repertoires with anomalous nucleotide sharing. Entries here come from immuneACCESS through TCRdb and include only in-frame sequences with V and J called. Some clones fail to appear in such tables; in the studies checked, an unresolved V gene covers under half of the shortfall, and the cause of the remainder is unknown. V, J and clone size are those of that table, while D and trimming were read from the DNA. Here the sample has around 200,000 clones; more than 75% occur a single time. The ten largest clones capture roughly 2.6% of the sample.

Recombination joined TRBV5-5 with TRBJ2-3, and TRBD1 matches 9 of the central bases. The sample taken for sequencing was PBMCs. This receptor was identified in a woman aged 45-65 years in good health and CMV-seropositive. Here the CDR3 is given as CASNTQGATDTQYF. The DNA sequence follows: TGTGCCAGCAATACACAGGGGGCAACAGATACGCAGTATTTT.